These 2 T cell receptor beta chains share one sample of origin, sequenced in a study of cytomegalovirus exposure and HLA in healthy donors. Vbeta (60) and Jbeta (13) primers were used in the PCR. This table comes from immunoSEQ multiplex PCR, and its TCRdb copy is limited to in-frame clones, with some not included. The sample shows about 140,000 clones, around 90% of them seen only once. The sequencing input was PBMCs. Every receptor here comes from a woman aged 40 to 50 in good health and CMV-seronegative.

The chain has TRBV6-1 and TRBJ2-1, with 7 bases lining up with TRBD2. V dropped 2 bases and J dropped 2; count of bases not matched to a gene: 0. Germline loops: CDR1 MNHNS, CDR2 SASEGT. The length of the CDR3 is 14 residues. The CDR3 bases are TGTGCCAGCAGTGAAAGCGGGACCTACAATGAGCAGTTCTTC. Translation gives CASSESGTYNEQFF.

A word on this clone: At one boundary the junction diverges from the germline segment, which might be a read error. CDR3 amino acids: CASSQGLADNEQFF. The CDR3 coding sequence is TGTGCTAGCAGCCAGGGACTAGCGGACAATGAGCAGTTCTTC. This chain uses TRBV7-7 with TRBJ2-1, with TRBD2 matching over 11 bases. Germline values: CDR1 SSHAT, CDR2 FNYEAQ (reference sequence). This CDR3 has 14 amino acids.